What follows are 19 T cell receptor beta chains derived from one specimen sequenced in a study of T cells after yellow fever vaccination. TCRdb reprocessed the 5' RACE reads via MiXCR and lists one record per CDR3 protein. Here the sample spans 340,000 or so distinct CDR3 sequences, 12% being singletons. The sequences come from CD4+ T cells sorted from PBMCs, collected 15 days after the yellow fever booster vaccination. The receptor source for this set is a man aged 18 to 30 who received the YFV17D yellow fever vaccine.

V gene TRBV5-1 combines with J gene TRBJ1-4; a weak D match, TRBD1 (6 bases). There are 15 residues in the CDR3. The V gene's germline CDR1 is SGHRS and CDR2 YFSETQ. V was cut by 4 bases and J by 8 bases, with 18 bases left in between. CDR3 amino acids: CASSMAGTTGEKLFF. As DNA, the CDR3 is TGCGCCAGCAGCATGGCAGGAACCACAGGGGAAAAACTGTTTTTT.

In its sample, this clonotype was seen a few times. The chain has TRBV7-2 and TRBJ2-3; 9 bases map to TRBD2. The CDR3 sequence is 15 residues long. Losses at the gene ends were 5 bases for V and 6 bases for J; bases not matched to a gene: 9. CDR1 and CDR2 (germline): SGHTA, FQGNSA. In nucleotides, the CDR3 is TGTGCCAGCAGCCAAGCGGGAAGCGGGGGGGATACGCAGTATTTT. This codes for CASSQAGSGGDTQYF.

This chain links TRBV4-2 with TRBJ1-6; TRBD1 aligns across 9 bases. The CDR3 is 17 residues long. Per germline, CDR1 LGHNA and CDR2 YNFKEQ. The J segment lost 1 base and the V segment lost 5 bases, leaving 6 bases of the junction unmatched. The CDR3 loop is CASSEQGARSYNSPLHF. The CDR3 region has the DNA TGTGCCAGCAGCGAACAGGGGGCGCGATCCTATAATTCACCCCTCCACTTT.

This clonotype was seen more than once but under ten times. CDR3 sequence (DNA): TGCGCCAGCAGCCAAGAATTAGCGGGGGGCAAAGAGACCCAGTACTTC. Protein: CASSQELAGGKETQYF. This sequence joins TRBV4-3 and TRBJ2-5; 10 bases are a match to TRBD2. The CDR3 is made up of 16 amino acids. J gave up 3 bases and V 0 bases, and 4 bases lay outside the gene matches. Per the germline V gene, CDR1 is LGHNA and CDR2 is YSLEER.

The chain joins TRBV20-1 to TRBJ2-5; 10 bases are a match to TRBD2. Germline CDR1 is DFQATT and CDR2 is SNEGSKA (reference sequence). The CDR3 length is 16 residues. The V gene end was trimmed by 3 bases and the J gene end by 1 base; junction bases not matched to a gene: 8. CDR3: CSASEGRTSGQETQYF. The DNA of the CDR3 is TGCAGTGCTAGTGAGGGCCGGACTAGCGGCCAAGAGACCCAGTACTTC.

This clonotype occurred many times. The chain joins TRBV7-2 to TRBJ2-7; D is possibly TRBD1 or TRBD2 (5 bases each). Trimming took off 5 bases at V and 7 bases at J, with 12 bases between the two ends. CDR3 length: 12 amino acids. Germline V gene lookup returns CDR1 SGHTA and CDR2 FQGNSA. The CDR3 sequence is CASSLNWGEQYF. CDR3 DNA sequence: TGTGCCAGCAGCCTGAATTGGGGGGAGCAGTACTTC.

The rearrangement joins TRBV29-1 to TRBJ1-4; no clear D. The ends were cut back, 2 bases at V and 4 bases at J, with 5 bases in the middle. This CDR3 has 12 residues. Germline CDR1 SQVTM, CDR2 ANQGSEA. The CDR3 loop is CSVESGNEKLFF. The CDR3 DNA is TGCAGCGTTGAAAGCGGTAATGAAAAACTGTTTTTT.

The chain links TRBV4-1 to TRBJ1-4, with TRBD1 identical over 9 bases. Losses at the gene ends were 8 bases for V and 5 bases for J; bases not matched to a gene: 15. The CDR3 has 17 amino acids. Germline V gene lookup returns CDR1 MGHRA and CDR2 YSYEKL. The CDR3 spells CASFGGTGRFLNEKLFF. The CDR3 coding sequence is TGCGCCAGCTTCGGAGGGACAGGGAGGTTTCTAAATGAAAAACTGTTTTTT.

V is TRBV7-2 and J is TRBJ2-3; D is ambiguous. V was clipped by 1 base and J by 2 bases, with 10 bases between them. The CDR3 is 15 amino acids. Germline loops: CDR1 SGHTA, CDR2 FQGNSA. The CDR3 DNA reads TGTGCCAGCAGCTTAGGGTCAGAATTCACAGATACGCAGTATTTT. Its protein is CASSLGSEFTDTQYF.

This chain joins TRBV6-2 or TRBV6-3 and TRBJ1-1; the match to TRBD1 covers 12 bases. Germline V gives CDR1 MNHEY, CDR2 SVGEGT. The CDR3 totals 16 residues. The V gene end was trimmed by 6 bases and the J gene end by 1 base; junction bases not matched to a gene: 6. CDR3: CASRDGTGGANTEAFF. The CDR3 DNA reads TGTGCCAGCAGGGACGGGACAGGGGGCGCGAACACTGAAGCTTTCTTT.

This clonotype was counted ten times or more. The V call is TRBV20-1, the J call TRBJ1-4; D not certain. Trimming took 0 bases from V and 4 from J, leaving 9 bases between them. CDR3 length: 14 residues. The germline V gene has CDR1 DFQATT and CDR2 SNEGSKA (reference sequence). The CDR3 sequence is CSARDSRVNEKLFF. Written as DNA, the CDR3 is TGCAGTGCTAGAGATAGTCGGGTTAATGAAAAACTGTTTTTT.

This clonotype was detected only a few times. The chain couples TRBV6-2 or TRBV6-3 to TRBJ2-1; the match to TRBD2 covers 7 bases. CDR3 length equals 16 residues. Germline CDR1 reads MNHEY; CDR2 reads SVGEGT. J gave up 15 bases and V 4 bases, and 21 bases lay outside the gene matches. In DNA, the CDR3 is TGTGCCAGCAGTTGGACCAGCGGGGCGTCTGGGCCTCCGCGGTTCTTC. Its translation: CASSWTSGASGPPRFF.

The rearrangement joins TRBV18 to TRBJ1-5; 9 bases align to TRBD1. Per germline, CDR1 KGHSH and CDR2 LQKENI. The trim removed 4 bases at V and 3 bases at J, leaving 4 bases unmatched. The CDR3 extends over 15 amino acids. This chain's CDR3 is CASSLHRGPNQPQHF. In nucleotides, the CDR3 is TGTGCCAGCTCACTCCACAGGGGGCCCAATCAGCCCCAGCATTTT.

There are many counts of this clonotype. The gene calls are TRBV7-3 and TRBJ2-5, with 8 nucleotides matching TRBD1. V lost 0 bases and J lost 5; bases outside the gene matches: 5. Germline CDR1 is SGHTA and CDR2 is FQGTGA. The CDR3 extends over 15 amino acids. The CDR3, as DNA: TGTGCCAGCAGCTTAACGCCAGGGGGCGGTGAGACCCAGTACTTC. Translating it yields CASSLTPGGGETQYF.

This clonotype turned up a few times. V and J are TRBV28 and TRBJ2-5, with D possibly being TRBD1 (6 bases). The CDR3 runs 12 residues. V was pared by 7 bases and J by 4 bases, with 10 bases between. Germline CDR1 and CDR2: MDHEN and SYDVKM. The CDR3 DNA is TGTGCCAGCACCCAAGGGGGAGAGACCCAGTACTTC. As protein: CASTQGGETQYF.

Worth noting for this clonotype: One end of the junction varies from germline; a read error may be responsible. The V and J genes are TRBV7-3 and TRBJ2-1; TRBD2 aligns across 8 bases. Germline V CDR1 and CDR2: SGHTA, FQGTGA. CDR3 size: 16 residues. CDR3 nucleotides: TGTGCCAGCAGCCTAACAGCGGGGGTTTCCTACAATGAGCAGTTCTTC. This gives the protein CASSLTAGVSYNEQFF.

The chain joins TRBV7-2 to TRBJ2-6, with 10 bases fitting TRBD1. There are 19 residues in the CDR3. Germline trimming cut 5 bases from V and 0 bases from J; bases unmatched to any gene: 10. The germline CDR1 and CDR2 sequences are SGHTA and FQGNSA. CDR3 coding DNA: TGTGCCAGCAGCCGTAGGGGACAGGGGAACACCTCTGGGGCCAACGTCCTGACTTTC. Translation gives CASSRRGQGNTSGANVLTF.

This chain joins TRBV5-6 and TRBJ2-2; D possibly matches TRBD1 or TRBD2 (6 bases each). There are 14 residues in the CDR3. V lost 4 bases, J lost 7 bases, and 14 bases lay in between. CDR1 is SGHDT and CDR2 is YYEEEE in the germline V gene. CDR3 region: CASSPGAAGGELFF. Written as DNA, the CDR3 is TGTGCCAGCAGCCCGGGGGCGGCAGGCGGGGAGCTGTTTTTT.

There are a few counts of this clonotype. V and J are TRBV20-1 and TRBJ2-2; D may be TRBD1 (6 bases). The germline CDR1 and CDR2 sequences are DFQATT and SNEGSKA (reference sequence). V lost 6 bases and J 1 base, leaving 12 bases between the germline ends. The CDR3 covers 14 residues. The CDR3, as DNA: TGCAGTGCCAAGGGGGTCCTGAACACCGGGGAGCTGTTTTTT. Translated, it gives CSAKGVLNTGELFF.